This T cell receptor beta chain was sequenced for a study of metastatic and nonmetastatic thyroid tumors. Study overall: Repertoires of blood and of tissue (tumor or nodule) from malignant and benign thyroid patients were compared. Study-wide findings and caveats: Within blood and tumor, benign nodules reportedly had significantly lower TCR beta diversity than malignant thyroid tumors did.

Before thyroid surgery, none of the patients had received any treatment. Ten or more counts support this clone. The antigen is not known. The CDR3 runs 15 residues. Trimming took 1 base from V and 2 from J, leaving 12 bases between them. The germline V gene encodes CDR1 SGHTA and CDR2 FQGNSA. Per the authors' pipeline: The study took CDR3 differences across clinicopathological groups and made a distant-metastasis classifier for papillary thyroid cancer from them. TCRdb re-processed the PCR reads through MiXCR. These V and J calls are TCRdb output, not the study's own analysis. In the table there are about 22,000 clones, roughly 36% of which are singletons.

Sample: blood. This receptor was identified in a male donor with papillary thyroid cancer or a benign thyroid nodule (not recorded which). Some clones in this sample may be carry-over from other donors' samples. This sequence joins TRBV7-2 and TRBJ2-7; D is unclear. The CDR3 region has the DNA TGTGCCAGCAGCTTAGAGTGGACGCAAGCCTACGAGCAGTACTTC. Translating gives CASSLEWTQAYEQYF.